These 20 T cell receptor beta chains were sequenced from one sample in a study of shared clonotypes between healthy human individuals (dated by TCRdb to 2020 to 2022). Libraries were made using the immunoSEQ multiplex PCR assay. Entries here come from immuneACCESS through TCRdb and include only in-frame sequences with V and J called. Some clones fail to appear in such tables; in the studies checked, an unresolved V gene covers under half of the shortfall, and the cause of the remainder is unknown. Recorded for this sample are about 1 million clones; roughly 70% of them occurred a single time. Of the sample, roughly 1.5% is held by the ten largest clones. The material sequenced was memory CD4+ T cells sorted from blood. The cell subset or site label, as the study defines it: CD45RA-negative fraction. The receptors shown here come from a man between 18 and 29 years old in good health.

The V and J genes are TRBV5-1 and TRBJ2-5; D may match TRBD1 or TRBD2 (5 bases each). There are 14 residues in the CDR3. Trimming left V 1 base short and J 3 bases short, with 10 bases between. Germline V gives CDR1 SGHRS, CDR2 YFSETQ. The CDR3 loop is CASSLWDGEETQYF. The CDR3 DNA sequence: TGCGCCAGCAGCTTGTGGGACGGTGAAGAGACCCAGTACTTC.

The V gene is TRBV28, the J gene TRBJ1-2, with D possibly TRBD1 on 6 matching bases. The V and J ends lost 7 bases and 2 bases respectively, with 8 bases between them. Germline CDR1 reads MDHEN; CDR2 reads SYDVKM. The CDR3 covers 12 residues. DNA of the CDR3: TGTGCCAGCATCACAGGGAACTATGGCTACACCTTC. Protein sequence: CASITGNYGYTF.

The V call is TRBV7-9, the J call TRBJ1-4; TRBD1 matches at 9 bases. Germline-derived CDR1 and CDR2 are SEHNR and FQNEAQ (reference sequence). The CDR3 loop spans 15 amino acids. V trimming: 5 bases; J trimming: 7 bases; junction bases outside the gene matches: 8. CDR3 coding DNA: TGTGCCAGCAGCCTTACAGGGGGCTTTGGTGAAAAACTGTTTTTT. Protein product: CASSLTGGFGEKLFF.

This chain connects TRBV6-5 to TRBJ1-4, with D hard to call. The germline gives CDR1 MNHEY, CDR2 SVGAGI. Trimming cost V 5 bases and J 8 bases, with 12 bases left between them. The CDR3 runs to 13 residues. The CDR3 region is CASSPHLREKLFF. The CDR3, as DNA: TGTGCCAGCAGTCCACACCTAAGGGAAAAACTGTTTTTT.

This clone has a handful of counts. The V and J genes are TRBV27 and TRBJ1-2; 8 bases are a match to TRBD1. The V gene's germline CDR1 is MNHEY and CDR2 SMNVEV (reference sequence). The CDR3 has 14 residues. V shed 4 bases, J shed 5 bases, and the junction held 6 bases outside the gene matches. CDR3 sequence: CASSSQGARYGYTF. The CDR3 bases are TGTGCCAGCAGTTCCCAGGGGGCGCGTTATGGCTACACCTTC.

In DNA, the CDR3 is TGTGCCACCAGCAGAGATCTTGTGGGGGCTGAAGCTTTCTTT. Translated, it gives CATSRDLVGAEAFF. The chain carries TRBV15 and TRBJ1-1; TRBD1 is a possible D gene (5 bases). The V gene's germline CDR1 is LNHNV and CDR2 YYDKDF (reference sequence). V dropped 0 bases and J dropped 6 bases, with 11 bases sitting between them. The CDR3 is 14 amino acids.

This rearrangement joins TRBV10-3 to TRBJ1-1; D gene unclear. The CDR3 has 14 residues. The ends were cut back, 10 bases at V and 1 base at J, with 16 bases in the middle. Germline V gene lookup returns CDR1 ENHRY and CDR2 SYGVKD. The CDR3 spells CASRSGFRNTEAFF. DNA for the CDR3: TGTGCCAGCAGATCGGGGTTTCGGAACACTGAAGCTTTCTTT.

The CDR3 coding sequence is TGTGCCAGCAGTGAAGCGTGGGTGGGACTAGCGGGGGGACAGACCTACGAGCAGTACTTC. Translated: CASSEAWVGLAGGQTYEQYF. The J gene is TRBJ2-7, the V gene TRBV6-1; 15 bases are a match to TRBD2. The CDR3 is made up of 20 amino acids. V lost 0 bases and J lost 2; bases outside the gene matches: 11. Germline assignment: CDR1 MNHNS and CDR2 SASEGT.

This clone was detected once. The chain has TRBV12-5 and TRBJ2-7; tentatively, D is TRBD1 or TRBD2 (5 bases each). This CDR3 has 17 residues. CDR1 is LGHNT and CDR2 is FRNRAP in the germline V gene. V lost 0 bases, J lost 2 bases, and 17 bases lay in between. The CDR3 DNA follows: TGTGCTAGTGGTTTGGTAACGGGGACGGCGGAACCCTACGAGCAGTACTTC. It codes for CASGLVTGTAEPYEQYF.

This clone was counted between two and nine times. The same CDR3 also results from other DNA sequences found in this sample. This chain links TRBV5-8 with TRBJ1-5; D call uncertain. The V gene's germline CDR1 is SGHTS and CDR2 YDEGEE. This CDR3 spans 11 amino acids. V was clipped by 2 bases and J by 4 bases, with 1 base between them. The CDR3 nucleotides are TGTGCCAGCAGCTTAAATCAGCCCCAGCATTTT. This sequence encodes CASSLNQPQHF.

The CDR3 DNA sequence: TGTGCCAGCAGTAGGGGGACATCCTCCTACGAGCAGTACTTC. Encoded protein: CASSRGTSSYEQYF. The chain is built from TRBV6-5 and TRBJ2-7; possibly TRBD1 for D (6 bases). The CDR3 extends over 14 amino acids. V lost 5 bases and J 0 bases, leaving 11 bases between the germline ends. CDR1 MNHEY and CDR2 SVGAGI come from the germline V gene.

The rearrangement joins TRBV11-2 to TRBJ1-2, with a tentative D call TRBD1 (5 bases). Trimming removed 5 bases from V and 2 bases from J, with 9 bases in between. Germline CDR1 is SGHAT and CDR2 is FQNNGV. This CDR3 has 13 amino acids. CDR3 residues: CASSLGGNYGYTF. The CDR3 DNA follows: TGTGCCAGCAGCCTGGGGGGGAACTATGGCTACACCTTC.

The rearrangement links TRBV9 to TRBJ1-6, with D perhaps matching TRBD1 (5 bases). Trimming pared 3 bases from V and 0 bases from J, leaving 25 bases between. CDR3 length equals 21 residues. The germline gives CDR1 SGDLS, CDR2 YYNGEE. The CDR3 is CASSAQPGGSALGSYNSPLHF. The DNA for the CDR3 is TGTGCCAGCAGCGCCCAACCTGGGGGGTCCGCCTTAGGCTCCTATAATTCACCCCTCCACTTT.

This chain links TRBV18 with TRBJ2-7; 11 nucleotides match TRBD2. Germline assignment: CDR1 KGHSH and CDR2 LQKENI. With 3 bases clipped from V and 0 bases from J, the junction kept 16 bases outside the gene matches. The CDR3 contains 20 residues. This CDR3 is CASSPRGGSGLAGASYEQYF. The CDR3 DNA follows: TGTGCCAGCTCACCGAGGGGGGGCTCAGGACTAGCGGGTGCCTCCTACGAGCAGTACTTC.

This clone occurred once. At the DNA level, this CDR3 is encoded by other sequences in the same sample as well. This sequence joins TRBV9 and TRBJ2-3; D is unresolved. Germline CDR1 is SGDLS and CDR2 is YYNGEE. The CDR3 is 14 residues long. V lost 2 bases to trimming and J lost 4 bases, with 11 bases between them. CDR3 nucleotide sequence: TGTGCCAGCAGCGTTGGGCCACTGGCAGATACGCAGTATTTT. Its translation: CASSVGPLADTQYF.

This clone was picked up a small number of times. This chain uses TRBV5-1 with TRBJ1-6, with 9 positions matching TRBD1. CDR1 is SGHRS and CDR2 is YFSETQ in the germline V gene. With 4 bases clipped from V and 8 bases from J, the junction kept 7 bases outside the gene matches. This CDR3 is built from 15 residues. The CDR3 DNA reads TGCGCCAGCAGCCCCGGGGACAGGGCGGATTCACCCCTCCACTTT. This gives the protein CASSPGDRADSPLHF.

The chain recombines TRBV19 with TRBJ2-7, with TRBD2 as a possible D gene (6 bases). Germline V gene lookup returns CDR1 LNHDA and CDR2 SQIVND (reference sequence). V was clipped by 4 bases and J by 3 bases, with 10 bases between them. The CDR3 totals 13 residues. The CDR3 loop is CASSKSGVYEQYF. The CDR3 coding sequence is TGTGCCAGTAGTAAATCGGGAGTCTACGAGCAGTACTTC.

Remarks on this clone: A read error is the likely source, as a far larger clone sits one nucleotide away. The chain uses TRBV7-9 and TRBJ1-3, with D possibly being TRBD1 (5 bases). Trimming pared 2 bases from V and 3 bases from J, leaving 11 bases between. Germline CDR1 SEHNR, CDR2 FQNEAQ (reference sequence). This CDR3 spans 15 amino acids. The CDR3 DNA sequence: TGTGCCAGCAGCTTATCAGGGAGCTTTGGAAACACCATATATTTT. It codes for CASSLSGSFGNTIYF.

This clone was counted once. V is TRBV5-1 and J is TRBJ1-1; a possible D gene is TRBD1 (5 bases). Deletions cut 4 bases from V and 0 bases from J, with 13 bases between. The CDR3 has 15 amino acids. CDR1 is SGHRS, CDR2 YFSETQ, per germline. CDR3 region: CASSARQTMNTEAFF. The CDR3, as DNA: TGCGCCAGCAGCGCCCGACAGACTATGAACACTGAAGCTTTCTTT.

CDR3 residues: CASSLAPGTGGISGELFF. CDR3 DNA sequence: TGTGCCAGCAGTTTAGCTCCCGGGACAGGGGGCATTAGCGGGGAGCTGTTTTTT. J is TRBJ2-2 and V is TRBV28, with 12 bases fitting TRBD1. This CDR3 is 18 amino acids long. CDR1 and CDR2 from the germline V gene are MDHEN and SYDVKM. J lost 7 bases, V lost 2 bases, and 11 bases had no gene match.